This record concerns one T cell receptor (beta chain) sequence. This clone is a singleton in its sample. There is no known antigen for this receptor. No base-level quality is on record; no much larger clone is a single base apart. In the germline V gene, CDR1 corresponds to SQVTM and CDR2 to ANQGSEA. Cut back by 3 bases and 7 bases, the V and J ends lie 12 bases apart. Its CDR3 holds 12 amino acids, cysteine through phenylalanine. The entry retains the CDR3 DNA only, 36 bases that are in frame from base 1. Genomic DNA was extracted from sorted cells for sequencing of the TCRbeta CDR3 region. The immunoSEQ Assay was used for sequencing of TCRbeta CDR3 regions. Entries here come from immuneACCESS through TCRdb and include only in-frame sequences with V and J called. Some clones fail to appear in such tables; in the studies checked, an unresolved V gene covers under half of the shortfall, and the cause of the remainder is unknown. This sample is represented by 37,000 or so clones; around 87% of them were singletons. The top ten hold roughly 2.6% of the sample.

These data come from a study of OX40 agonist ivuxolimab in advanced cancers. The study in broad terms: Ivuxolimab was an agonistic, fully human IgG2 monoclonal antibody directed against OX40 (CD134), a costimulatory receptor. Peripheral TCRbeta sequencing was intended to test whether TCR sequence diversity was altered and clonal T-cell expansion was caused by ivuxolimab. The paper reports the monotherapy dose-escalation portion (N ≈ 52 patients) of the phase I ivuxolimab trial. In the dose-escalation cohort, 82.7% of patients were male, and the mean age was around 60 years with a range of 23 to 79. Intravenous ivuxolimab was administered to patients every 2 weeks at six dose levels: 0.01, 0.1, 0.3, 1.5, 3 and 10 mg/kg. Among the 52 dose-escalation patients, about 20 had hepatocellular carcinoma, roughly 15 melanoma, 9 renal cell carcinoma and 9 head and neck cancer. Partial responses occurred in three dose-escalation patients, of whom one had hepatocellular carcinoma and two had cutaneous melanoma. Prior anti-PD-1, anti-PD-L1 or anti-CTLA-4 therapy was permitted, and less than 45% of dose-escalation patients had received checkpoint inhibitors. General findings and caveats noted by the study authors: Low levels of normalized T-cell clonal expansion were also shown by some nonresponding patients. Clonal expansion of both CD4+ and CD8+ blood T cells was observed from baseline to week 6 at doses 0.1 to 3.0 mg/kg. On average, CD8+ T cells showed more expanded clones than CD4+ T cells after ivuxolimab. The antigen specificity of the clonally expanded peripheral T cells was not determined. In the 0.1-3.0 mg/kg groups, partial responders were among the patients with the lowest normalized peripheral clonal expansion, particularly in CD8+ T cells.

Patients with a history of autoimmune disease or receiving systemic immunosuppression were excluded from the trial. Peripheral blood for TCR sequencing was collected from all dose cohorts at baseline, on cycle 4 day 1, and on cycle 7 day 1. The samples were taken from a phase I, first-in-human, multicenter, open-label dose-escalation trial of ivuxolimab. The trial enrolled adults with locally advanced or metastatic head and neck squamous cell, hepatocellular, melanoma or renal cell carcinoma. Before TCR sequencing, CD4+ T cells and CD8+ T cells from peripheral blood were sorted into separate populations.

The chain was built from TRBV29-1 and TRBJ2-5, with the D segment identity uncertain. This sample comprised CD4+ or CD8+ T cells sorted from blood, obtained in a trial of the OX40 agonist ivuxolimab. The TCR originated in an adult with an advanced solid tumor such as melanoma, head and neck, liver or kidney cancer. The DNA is TGCAGCGTTGATCCGGATCTGGGGACCCAGTACTTC. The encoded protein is CSVDPDLGTQYF.